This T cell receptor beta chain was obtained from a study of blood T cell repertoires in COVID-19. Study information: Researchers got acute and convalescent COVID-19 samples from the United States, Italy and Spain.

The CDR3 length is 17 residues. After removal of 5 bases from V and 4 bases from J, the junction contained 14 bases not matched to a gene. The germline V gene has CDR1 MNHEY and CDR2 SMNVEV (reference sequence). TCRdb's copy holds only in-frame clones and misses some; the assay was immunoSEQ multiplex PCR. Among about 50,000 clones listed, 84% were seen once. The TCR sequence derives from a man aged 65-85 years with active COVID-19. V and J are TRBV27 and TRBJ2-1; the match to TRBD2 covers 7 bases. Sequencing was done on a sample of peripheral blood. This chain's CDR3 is CASSALRGVNIYNEQFF. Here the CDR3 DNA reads TGTGCCAGCAGTGCCCTCCGGGGGGTAAATATTTACAATGAGCAGTTCTTC.